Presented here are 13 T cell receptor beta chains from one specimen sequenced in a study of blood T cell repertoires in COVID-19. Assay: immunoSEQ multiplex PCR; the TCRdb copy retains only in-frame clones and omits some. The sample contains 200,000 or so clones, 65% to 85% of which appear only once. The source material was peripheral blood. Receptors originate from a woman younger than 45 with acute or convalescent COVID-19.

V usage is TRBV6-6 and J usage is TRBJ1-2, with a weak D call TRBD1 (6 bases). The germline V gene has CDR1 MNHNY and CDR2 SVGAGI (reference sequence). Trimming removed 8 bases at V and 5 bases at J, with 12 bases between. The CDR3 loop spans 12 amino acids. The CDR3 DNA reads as TGTGCCAGCTGTGCAGGGGAGTATGGCTACACCTTC. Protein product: CASCAGEYGYTF.

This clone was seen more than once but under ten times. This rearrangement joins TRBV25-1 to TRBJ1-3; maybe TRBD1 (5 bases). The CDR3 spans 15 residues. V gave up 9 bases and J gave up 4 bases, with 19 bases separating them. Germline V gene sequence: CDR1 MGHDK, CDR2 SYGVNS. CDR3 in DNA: TGTGCCAGTACTCGGTCAGGGTTTGGAGGAAACACCATATATTTT. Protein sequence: CASTRSGFGGNTIYF.

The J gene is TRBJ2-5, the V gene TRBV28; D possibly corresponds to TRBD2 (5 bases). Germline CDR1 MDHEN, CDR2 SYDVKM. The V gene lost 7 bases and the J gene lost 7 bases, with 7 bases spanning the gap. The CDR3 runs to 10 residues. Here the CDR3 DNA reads TGTGCCAGCAAACGGGGGACCCAGTACTTC. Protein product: CASKRGTQYF.

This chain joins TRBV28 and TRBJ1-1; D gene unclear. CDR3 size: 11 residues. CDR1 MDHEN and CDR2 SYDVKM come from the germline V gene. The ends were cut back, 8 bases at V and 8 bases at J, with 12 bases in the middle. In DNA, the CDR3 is TGTGCCAGCGCCGACCGAGGAGAAGCTTTCTTT. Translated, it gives CASADRGEAFF.

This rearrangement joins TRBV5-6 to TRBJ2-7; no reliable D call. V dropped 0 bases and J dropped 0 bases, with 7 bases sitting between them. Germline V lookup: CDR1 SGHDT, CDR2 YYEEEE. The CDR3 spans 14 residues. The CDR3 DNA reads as TGTGCCAGCAGCTTGGTCCCGAGCTCCTACGAGCAGTACTTC. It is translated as CASSLVPSSYEQYF.

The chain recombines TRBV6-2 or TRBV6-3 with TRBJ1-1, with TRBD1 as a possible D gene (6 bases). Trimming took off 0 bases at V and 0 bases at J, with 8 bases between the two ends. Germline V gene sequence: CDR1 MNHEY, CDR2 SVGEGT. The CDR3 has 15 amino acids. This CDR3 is CASSYSWDMNTEAFF. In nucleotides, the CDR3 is TGTGCCAGCAGTTACTCATGGGACATGAACACTGAAGCTTTCTTT.

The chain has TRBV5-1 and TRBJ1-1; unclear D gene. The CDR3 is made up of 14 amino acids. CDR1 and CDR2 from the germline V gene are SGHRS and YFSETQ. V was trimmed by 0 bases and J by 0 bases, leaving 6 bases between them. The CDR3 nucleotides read TGCGCCAGCAGCTTGGGTTGGCTGAACACTGAAGCTTTCTTT. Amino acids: CASSLGWLNTEAFF.

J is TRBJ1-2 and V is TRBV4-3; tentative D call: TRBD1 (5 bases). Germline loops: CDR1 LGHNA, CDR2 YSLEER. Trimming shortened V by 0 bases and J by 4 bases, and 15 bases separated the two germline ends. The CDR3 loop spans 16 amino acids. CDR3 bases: TGCGCCAGCAGCCAAGATCGGGGGGATGGGGGCTATGGCTACACCTTC. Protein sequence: CASSQDRGDGGYGYTF.

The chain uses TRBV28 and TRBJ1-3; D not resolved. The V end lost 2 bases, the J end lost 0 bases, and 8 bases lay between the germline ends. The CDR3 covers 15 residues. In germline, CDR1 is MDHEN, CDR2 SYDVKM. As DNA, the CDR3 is TGTGCCAGCAGTTTACGGAGCTTCTCTGGAAACACCATATATTTT. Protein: CASSLRSFSGNTIYF. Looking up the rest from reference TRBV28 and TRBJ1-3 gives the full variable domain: DVKVTQSSRYLVKRTGEKVFLECVQDMDHENMFWYRQDPGLGLRLIYFSYDVKMKEKGDIPEGYSVSREKKERFSLILESASTNQTSMYLCASSLRSFSGNTIYFGEGSWLTVV.

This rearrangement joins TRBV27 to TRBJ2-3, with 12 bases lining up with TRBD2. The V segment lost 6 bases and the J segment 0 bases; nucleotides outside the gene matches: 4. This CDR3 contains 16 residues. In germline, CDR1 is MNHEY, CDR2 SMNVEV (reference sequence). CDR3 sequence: CASRGLAGSSTDTQYF. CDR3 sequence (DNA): TGTGCCAGCAGAGGACTAGCGGGATCTAGCACAGATACGCAGTATTTT.

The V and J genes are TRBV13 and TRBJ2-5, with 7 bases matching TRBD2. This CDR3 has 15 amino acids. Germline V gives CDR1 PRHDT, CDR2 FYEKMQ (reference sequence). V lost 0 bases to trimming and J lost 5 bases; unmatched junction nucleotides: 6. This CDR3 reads CASSLGGGGLETQYF. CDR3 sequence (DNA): TGTGCCAGCAGCTTAGGGGGCGGGGGTTTGGAGACCCAGTACTTC.

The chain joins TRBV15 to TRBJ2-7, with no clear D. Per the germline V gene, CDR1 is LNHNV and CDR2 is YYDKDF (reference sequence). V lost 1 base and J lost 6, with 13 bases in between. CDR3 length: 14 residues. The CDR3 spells CATSRAPSGPEQYF. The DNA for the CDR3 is TGTGCCACCAGCAGAGCCCCATCAGGCCCCGAGCAGTACTTC. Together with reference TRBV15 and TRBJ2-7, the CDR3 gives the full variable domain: DAMVIQNPRYQVTQFGKPVTLSCSQTLNHNVMYWYQQKSSQAPKLLFHYYDKDFNNEADTPDNFQSRRPNTSFCFLDIRSPGLGDTAMYLCATSRAPSGPEQYFGPGTRLTVT.

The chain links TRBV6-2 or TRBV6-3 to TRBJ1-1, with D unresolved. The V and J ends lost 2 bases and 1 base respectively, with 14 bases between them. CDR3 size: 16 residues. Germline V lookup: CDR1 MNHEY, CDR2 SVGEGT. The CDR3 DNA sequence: TGTGCCAGCAGTTACCCTATTAAGGAGAGGAACACTGAAGCTTTCTTT. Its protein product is CASSYPIKERNTEAFF.